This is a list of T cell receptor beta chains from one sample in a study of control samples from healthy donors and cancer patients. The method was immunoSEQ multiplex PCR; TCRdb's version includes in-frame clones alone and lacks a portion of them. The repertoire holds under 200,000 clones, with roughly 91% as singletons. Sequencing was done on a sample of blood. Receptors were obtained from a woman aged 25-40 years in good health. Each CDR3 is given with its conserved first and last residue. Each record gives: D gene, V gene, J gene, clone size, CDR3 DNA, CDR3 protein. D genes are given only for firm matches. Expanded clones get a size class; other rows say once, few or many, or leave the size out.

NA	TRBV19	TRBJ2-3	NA	TGTGCCAGTAGTAGACCGGGACAAGGCACAGATACGCAGTATTTT	CASSRPGQGTDTQYF
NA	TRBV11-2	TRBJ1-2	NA	TGTGCCAGCAGCTTAGTCGTGGGGGCCAATAACTATGGCTACACCTTC	CASSLVVGANNYGYTF
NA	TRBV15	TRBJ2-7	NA	TGTGCCACCAGCAGAGATTGGCGGACGTCGACCTACGAGCAGTACTTC	CATSRDWRTSTYEQYF
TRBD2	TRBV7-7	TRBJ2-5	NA	TGTGCCAGCAGCCGCGGACTAGCGGGGTCAGAGACCCAGTACTTC	CASSRGLAGSETQYF
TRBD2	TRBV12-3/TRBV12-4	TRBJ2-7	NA	TGTGCCAGCAGGACCGGGACTAGCTACGAGCAGTACTTC	CASRTGTSYEQYF
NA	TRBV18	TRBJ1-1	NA	TGTGCCAGCTCCCTGGGACAGAACACTGAAGCTTTCTTT	CASSLGQNTEAFF
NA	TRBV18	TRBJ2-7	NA	TGTGCCAGCTCACCCGATACTAGGGGCGAGCAGTACTTC	CASSPDTRGEQYF
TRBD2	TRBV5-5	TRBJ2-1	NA	TGTGCCAGCAGCTTGTTACTAGCGGGAGGAGTAGGTGAGCAGTTCTTC	CASSLLLAGGVGEQFF
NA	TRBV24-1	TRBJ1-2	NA	TGTGCCACCAGTGAGGCGGGCTATGGCTACACCTTC	CATSEAGYGYTF
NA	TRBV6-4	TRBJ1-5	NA	TGTGCCAGCAGTGAGTCAGGGGATAGCAATCAGCCCCAGCATTTT	CASSESGDSNQPQHF
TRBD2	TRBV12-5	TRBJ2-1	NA	TGTGCTAGTGGTCCGGGACTAGCGGGGTACAATGAGCAGTTCTTC	CASGPGLAGYNEQFF
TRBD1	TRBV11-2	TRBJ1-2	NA	TGTGCCAGCAGCTTAGCGCCGACAGGGGGCTATGGCTACACCTTC	CASSLAPTGGYGYTF
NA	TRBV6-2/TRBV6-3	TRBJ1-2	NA	TGTGCCAGCAGTTTCCGATATGGCTACACCTTC	CASSFRYGYTF
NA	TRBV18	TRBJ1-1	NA	TGTGCCAGCTCACCGAGGGACGGTGAAGCTTTCTTT	CASSPRDGEAFF
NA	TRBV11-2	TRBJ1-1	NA	TGTGCCAGCAGCTTAGGTGGGGACACTGAAGCTTTCTTT	CASSLGGDTEAFF
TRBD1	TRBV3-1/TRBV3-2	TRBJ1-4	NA	TGTGCCAGCAGGCGGGACAGAAATGAAAAACTGTTTTTT	CASRRDRNEKLFF
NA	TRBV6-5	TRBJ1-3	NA	TGTGCCAGCAGTTACGGGGGGTTCTCTGGAAACACCATATATTTT	CASSYGGFSGNTIYF
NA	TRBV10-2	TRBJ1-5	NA	TGCGCCAGCAGTGACAGGGGAACCAATCAGCCCCAGCATTTT	CASSDRGTNQPQHF
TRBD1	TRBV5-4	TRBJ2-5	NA	TGTGCCAGCAGGCCAGGGGGCTCCCAAGAGACCCAGTACTTC	CASRPGGSQETQYF
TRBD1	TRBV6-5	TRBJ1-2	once	TGTGCCAGCACGCAATCTGGGACAGGGCAAGGCTACACCTTC	CASTQSGTGQGYTF
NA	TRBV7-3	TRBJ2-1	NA	TGTGCCAGCAGCTTAGGGGGGTCCTACAATGAGCAGTTCTTC	CASSLGGSYNEQFF
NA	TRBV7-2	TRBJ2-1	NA	TGTGCCAGCAGCTTAGAGGCGGCGGAGTACTCCTACAATGAGCAGTTCTTC	CASSLEAAEYSYNEQFF
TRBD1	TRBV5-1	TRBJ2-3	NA	TGCGCCAGCAGCCCAGGGACAGGGGGCGGCACAGATACGCAGTATTTT	CASSPGTGGGTDTQYF
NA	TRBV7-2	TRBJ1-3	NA	TGTGCCAGCAGCTTAGGGGTGGGGTCTGGAAACACCATATATTTT	CASSLGVGSGNTIYF
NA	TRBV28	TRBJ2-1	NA	TGTGCCAGCAGTCTCTACTATAATGAGCAGTTCTTC	CASSLYYNEQFF
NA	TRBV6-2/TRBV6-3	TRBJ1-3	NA	TGTGCCAGCAGTTACCCCGGAAACACCATATATTTT	CASSYPGNTIYF
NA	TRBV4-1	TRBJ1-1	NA	TGCGCCAGCAGCCAAGGGCAGGGGTGGACTGAAGCTTTCTTT	CASSQGQGWTEAFF